The present T cell receptor (beta chain) was sequenced within a study of blood T cell repertoires in COVID-19. Study context: T cells, B-cell-depleted T cells, or PBMCs provided the cDNA or gDNA that served as material.

During active infection, Seattle patients enrolled and were then monitored through disease. The table came from immunoSEQ multiplex PCR; TCRdb's copy has only in-frame clones and leaves some out. The sample holds 100,000 to 150,000 clones; 85% to 90% are singletons and the top ten take 3.8%. The sample was peripheral blood. The TCR comes from an older woman with COVID-19, enrolled during active disease.

CDR3 sequence reads: CASSWGGQPQHF. For the CDR3, the DNA is TGTGCCAGCAGTTGGGGGGGTCAGCCCCAGCATTTT. The chain couples TRBV2 to TRBJ1-5; TRBD1 is a possible D gene (5 bases). This CDR3 contains 12 residues. Germline V gives CDR1 SNHLY, CDR2 FYNNEI. V lost 5 bases and J 6 bases, leaving 8 bases between the germline ends.